This T cell receptor beta chain came from a study of CD8+ T cells in alopecia areata listed by TCRdb under 2018. Looking at the study overall: Treated patients were enrolled in an open-label pilot trial of oral tofacitinib at 5 to 10 mg twice daily for moderate-to-severe alopecia areata. immunoSEQ multiplex PCR using 35 Vbeta forward primers and 13 Jbeta reverse primers was used to amplify TCRbeta CDR3 regions. Disease severity in treated patients was measured with the SALT score, which quantifies the percentage of affected scalp surface area. Biopsies were taken from tofacitinib-treated patients at baseline and at 4 and 24 weeks of treatment, and a later scalp biopsy was taken in several of the tofacitinib-treated patients. Scalp clonality was compared among normal scalp (n=4), patchy alopecia areata scalp (n=8), and alopecia totalis/universalis scalp (n=8). RNA was extracted with the PAXgene miRNA kit for fixed scalp, the miRNeasy kit for PBMCs, and the RNeasy kit for mouse skin. High-throughput TCRbeta sequencing was used to examine T cell clonal expansion in alopecia areata in both the C3H/HeJ mouse model and human patients. Tofacitinib was given for 6 to 18 months, followed by 6 months of follow-up off drug to assess delayed response and recurrence. Human TCRbeta sequencing covered scalp tissue and sorted CD4+ and CD8+ peripheral blood T cells from patchy and totalis/universalis alopecia areata patients and healthy controls.

Points the paper makes about the study in general: During tofacitinib treatment, many expanded lesional clones remained in scalp and blood, and this persistence may partly explain relapse after treatment is stopped. Unlike mouse skin, which is dominated by gammadelta T cells, normal human skin has resident alphabeta T cells that are also sequenced, and this complicates analysis of the scalp TCR repertoire. Lesional scalp, especially in alopecia totalis/universalis, showed higher clonality and more expanded CD8+ clones than normal scalp, suggesting antigenic drive. Shared TCR sequences between patients were less evident than in mice, which may be partly attributable to HLA diversity in the patient population. Scalp clonality and the number of expanded CD8+ clones among the top 100 scalp clones were significantly decreased by tofacitinib. Because the treated cohort was small and included a single nonresponder, larger studies are needed to assess links between baseline CD8+ expansion and response.

At the junction V is shortened by 3 bases and J by 0 bases, with 14 bases in between. In the germline V gene (reference sequence), CDR1 corresponds to GTSNPN and CDR2 to SVGIG. The CDR3, from cysteine to phenylalanine, totals 15 residues. Solely the CDR3 DNA is kept, with 45 bases framed from the first base. The time point label here, explained by the study, means: about 25 weeks on oral tofacitinib. The treatment or condition label here, explained by the study, means: oral pan-JAK inhibitor, 5-10 mg twice daily. Peripheral blood and lesional scalp punch biopsies were obtained from patients with alopecia areata. After PBMCs were isolated by density centrifugation and stained for CD3, CD4 and CD8, a FACSAria was used to sort CD4+ and CD8+ T cells. The library was obtained by the immunoSEQ multiplex PCR assay. RNA was extracted from all samples and reverse transcribed into cDNA, which served as template for TCR sequencing. SuperScript III was used for first-strand cDNA synthesis, primed with a 2:1 mix of oligo-dT and random hexamers. Amplification bias was assessed with a synthetic immune receptor repertoire, and residual bias was removed computationally. In the source study's methods: After raw reads were preprocessed to remove errors, the CDR3 was defined following IMGT conventions as running from the conserved cysteine to phenylalanine. Clonality was computed as 1 minus the Shannon entropy, with the entropy normalized by log2 of the number of productive unique TCRs. Scalp TCRbeta sequences were cross-referenced with sorted blood CD4 and CD8 repertoires so that the CD4 or CD8 identity of scalp clones could be inferred. The source is immuneACCESS, and TCRdb retained only in-frame sequences with V and J called. Part of the clones is not carried over; for the studies checked, unresolved V genes explain less than half of this, and the remainder is unexplained. That table gives V, J and clone size, and the DNA gave D and trimming. In this sample the table shows under 350,000 clones, roughly 60% of which occur a single time. Together, the top ten hold about 1.7% of the sample.

In the case of this clone: There is no known antigen for this receptor. No base quality values were provided; no much bigger clone lies one nucleotide off.

The sequenced sample was CD4+ T cells sorted from blood, obtained at week 24, from a patient treated with tofacitinib. The rearrangement joined TRBV30 to TRBJ1-2; the D gene is perhaps TRBD1, from 5 matching bases. The clonotype comes from a human donor with alopecia areata. The CDR3 corresponds to CAWRGTPAANYGYTF. The DNA is TGTGCCTGGAGAGGGACCCCAGCAGCTAACTATGGCTACACCTTC.